A single sample gave rise to the 9 T cell receptor beta chains below, sequenced in a study of blood T cells in healthy people across ages. A sample-barcoded 5' primer and a J-beta primer mix were used in a second PCR of roughly 6 to 12 cycles. TCRdb reanalysed the 5' RACE reads using MiXCR and keeps one entry per CDR3 protein. This repertoire shows 1,100,000 or so distinct CDR3 sequences, 45% found once; its top ten account for 15% to 20%. Sequencing was performed on blood. The source is an older woman in good health.

The genes are TRBV2 and TRBJ1-4, with D possibly TRBD1 on 5 matching bases. This CDR3 contains 14 residues. Germline V gives CDR1 SNHLY, CDR2 FYNNEI. V was trimmed by 4 bases and J by 7 bases, leaving 13 bases between them. The DNA of the CDR3 is TGTGCCAGCAGTGGGGCCAGGGATGGTGAAAAACTGTTTTTT. Its protein product is CASSGARDGEKLFF.

V gene TRBV6-4 combines with J gene TRBJ2-6; D perhaps matches TRBD2 (5 bases). Looked up from germline, CDR1 is MRHNA and CDR2 is SNTAGT. The CDR3 loop spans 16 amino acids. V was clipped by 6 bases and J by 0 bases, with 12 bases between them. The CDR3 DNA sequence: TGTGCCAGCAGCCGAGCTAGCAACTCTGGGGCCAACGTCCTGACTTTC. It encodes CASSRASNSGANVLTF.

V and J are TRBV11-2 and TRBJ2-4; TRBD1 or TRBD2 may be the D gene (5 bases each). Per germline, CDR1 SGHAT and CDR2 FQNNGV. Deletions cut 5 bases from V and 0 bases from J, with 11 bases between. CDR3 length: 15 amino acids. CDR3 bases: TGTGCCAGCAGCGCGTTGGGGGTAGCCAAAAACATTCAGTACTTC. Amino acids: CASSALGVAKNIQYF.

This chain connects TRBV5-4 to TRBJ2-3; D unresolved. There are 15 residues in the CDR3. In germline, CDR1 is SGHNT, CDR2 YYREEE (reference sequence). Trimming pared 0 bases from V and 0 bases from J, leaving 8 bases between. The CDR3 loop is CASSLGEKSTDTQYF. The CDR3 nucleotides are TGTGCCAGCAGCTTGGGGGAAAAGAGCACAGATACGCAGTATTTT.

V gene TRBV27 combines with J gene TRBJ2-1; 8 nucleotides agree with TRBD2. Germline trimming cut 3 bases from V and 4 bases from J; bases unmatched to any gene: 8. CDR3 length: 16 residues. CDR1 is MNHEY, CDR2 SMNVEV, per germline (reference sequence). In DNA form, the CDR3 reads TGTGCCAGCAGTTTGCCCACACCGGGGGGGTACAATGAGCAGTTCTTC. Translating it yields CASSLPTPGGYNEQFF.

This chain links TRBV5-6 with TRBJ2-5; TRBD2 might be the D (6 bases). TRBJ2-7 matches the DNA end more closely, so the J call is doubtful. Per germline, CDR1 SGHDT and CDR2 YYEEEE. This CDR3 has 13 residues. CDR3 loop: CASGEASNYEQYF. CDR3 sequence (DNA): TGTGCCAGTGGGGAGGCTTCTAACTACGAGCAGTACTTC.

The chain carries TRBV9 and TRBJ2-4; 8 nucleotides line up with TRBD1. The DNA end favors TRBJ2-5, so the J call may be wrong. This CDR3 comprises 14 residues. Germline loops: CDR1 SGDLS, CDR2 YYNGEE. Here the CDR3 DNA reads TGTGCCAGCACCGGACAGGGATCGGACGAGACCCAGTACTTC. Encoded protein: CASTGQGSDETQYF.

The CDR3, as DNA: TGTGCCAGACAGGCTAGCGGCTCCTACGAGCAGTACTTC. Amino acids: CARQASGSYEQYF. The chain combines TRBV30 with TRBJ2-7; possibly TRBD2 for D (7 bases). Germline CDR1 reads GTSNPN; CDR2 reads SVGIG (reference sequence). This CDR3 comprises 13 residues. V was clipped by 8 bases and J by 0 bases, with 14 bases between them. Together with reference TRBV30 and TRBJ2-7, the CDR3 gives the full variable domain: SQTIHQWPATLVQPVGSPLSLECTVEGTSNPNLYWYRQAAGRGLQLLFYSVGIGQISSEVPQNLSASRPQDRQFILSSKKLLLSDSGFYLCARQASGSYEQYFGPGTRLTVT.

The sample holds a few counts of this clonotype. The rearrangement joins TRBV20-1 to TRBJ2-7; the D gene is possibly TRBD1 (6 bases). Germline lookup yields CDR1 DFQATT and CDR2 SNEGSKA (reference sequence). Trimming removed 0 bases at V and 5 bases at J, with 14 bases between. This CDR3 has 14 residues. CDR3 DNA sequence: TGCAGTGCTAGAGAGGGGGCGACTCTGGACGAGCAGTACTTC. It codes for CSAREGATLDEQYF.